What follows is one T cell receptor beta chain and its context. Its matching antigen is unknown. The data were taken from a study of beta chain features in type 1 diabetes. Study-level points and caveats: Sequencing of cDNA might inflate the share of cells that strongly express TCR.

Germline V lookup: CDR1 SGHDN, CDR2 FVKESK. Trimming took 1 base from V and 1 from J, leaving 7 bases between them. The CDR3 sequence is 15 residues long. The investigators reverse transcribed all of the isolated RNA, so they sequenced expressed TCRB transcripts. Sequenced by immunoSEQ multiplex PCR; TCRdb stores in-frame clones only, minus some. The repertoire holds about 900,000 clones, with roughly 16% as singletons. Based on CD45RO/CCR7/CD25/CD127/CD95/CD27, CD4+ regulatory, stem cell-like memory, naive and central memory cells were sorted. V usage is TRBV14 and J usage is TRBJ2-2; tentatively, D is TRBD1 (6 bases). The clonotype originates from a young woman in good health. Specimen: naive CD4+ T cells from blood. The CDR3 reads CASSQGGRNTGELFF. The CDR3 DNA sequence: TGTGCCAGCAGCCAAGGGGGGCGGAACACCGGGGAGCTGTTTTTT. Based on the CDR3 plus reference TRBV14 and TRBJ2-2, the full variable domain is EAGVTQFPSHSVIEKGQTVTLRCDPISGHDNLYWYRRVMGKEIKFLLHFVKESKQDESGMPNNRFLAERTGGTYSTLKVQPAELEDSGVYFCASSQGGRNTGELFFGEGSRLTVL.